A single sample gave rise to the 32 T cell receptor beta chains below, sequenced in a study of shared clonotypes between healthy human individuals. The assay was immunoSEQ multiplex PCR, and TCRdb's table has in-frame clones only and misses some. The table shows around 2,000,000 clones, with approximately 95% occurring only once. The sequencing sample was made of naive CD4+ T cells sorted from blood. Subset noted: CD45RA+ positively selected. The receptor set was obtained from a man aged 18 to 30 in good health.

This chain joins TRBV2 and TRBJ2-5; TRBD2 matches at 8 bases. The CDR3 loop spans 17 amino acids. Germline CDR1 reads SNHLY; CDR2 reads FYNNEI. J lost 5 bases, V lost 1 base, and 12 bases had no gene match. The CDR3 DNA follows: TGTGCCAGCAGTGAAGTAGGATTAGCGGGGTATTGGGAGACCCAGTACTTC. This sequence encodes CASSEVGLAGYWETQYF.

This chain connects TRBV5-6 to TRBJ1-6; D gene uncertain. CDR3 length: 13 residues. Deletions cut 3 bases from V and 9 bases from J, with 10 bases between. CDR1 and CDR2 (germline): SGHDT, YYEEEE. The CDR3, as DNA: TGTGCCAGCAGCTGGGCAGACGGTTCACCCCTCCACTTT. It yields the protein CASSWADGSPLHF.

The chain is built from TRBV7-9 and TRBJ2-7, with D perhaps TRBD2 (5 bases). This CDR3 is built from 15 residues. V dropped 5 bases and J dropped 4 bases, with 18 bases sitting between them. CDR1 SEHNR and CDR2 FQNEAQ come from the germline V gene (reference sequence). CDR3 in amino acids: CASSPARAGPYEQYF. CDR3 DNA: TGTGCCAGCAGCCCCGCGCGGGCAGGACCTTACGAGCAGTACTTC.

The rearrangement joins TRBV4-3 to TRBJ2-1, with TRBD1 matching over 7 bases. CDR1 LGHNA and CDR2 YSLEER come from the germline V gene. The CDR3 spans 17 residues. With 4 bases clipped from V and 0 bases from J, the junction kept 9 bases outside the gene matches. CDR3 amino acids: CASSRAGQASSYNEQFF. Here the CDR3 DNA reads TGCGCCAGCAGCCGGGCAGGACAGGCCAGCTCCTACAATGAGCAGTTCTTC.

The gene calls are TRBV6-5 and TRBJ1-2, with 9 positions matching TRBD1. CDR1 and CDR2 from the germline V gene are MNHEY and SVGAGI. V shed 6 bases and J 1 base; nucleotides not matched to a gene: 6. This CDR3 has 15 residues. This chain's CDR3 is CASRTGTGNNYGYTF. The CDR3 nucleotides read TGTGCCAGCAGAACCGGGACAGGGAATAACTATGGCTACACCTTC.

The chain combines TRBV5-1 with TRBJ2-5; 11 bases are shared with TRBD2. Germline V lookup: CDR1 SGHRS, CDR2 YFSETQ. Losses at the gene ends were 0 bases for V and 1 base for J; bases not matched to a gene: 5. This CDR3 has 17 residues. In nucleotides, the CDR3 is TGCGCCAGCAGCTTGGGGCTACTAGCGGGGGTCCAAGAGACCCAGTACTTC. Protein: CASSLGLLAGVQETQYF.

V and J are TRBV15 and TRBJ2-7, with a tentative D call TRBD1 (5 bases). V was shortened by 7 bases and J by 0 bases, with 10 bases between the two germline ends. This CDR3 region has 13 residues. Germline CDR1 LNHNV, CDR2 YYDKDF (reference sequence). The CDR3 reads CATKAGNSYEQYF. The CDR3 bases are TGTGCCACCAAGGCAGGGAACTCCTACGAGCAGTACTTC.

The chain joins TRBV10-2 to TRBJ1-2; D call uncertain. Germline CDR1 and CDR2: WSHSY and SAAADI. The CDR3 runs 12 residues. Deletions cut 0 bases from V and 4 bases from J, with 3 bases between. In DNA form, the CDR3 reads TGCGCCAGCAGTGAGTCCTCCTATGGCTACACCTTC. Translation gives CASSESSYGYTF.

This chain joins TRBV6-6 and TRBJ1-5; D remains ambiguous. Germline V lookup: CDR1 MNHNY, CDR2 SVGAGI (reference sequence). This CDR3 comprises 15 residues. The V gene lost 4 bases and the J gene lost 1 base, with 11 bases spanning the gap. The CDR3 nucleotides read TGTGCCAGCAGTTCCACCCCTAGGAGCAATCAGCCCCAGCATTTT. It encodes CASSSTPRSNQPQHF.

J is TRBJ1-2 and V is TRBV7-2; D gene uncertain. The CDR3 covers 12 residues. Trimming pared 4 bases from V and 7 bases from J, leaving 10 bases between. Germline V lookup: CDR1 SGHTA, CDR2 FQGNSA. Written as DNA, the CDR3 is TGTGCCAGCAGCTCCGCACTATTTGGCTACACCTTC. It encodes CASSSALFGYTF.

In regard to this clone: Other DNA variants within this sample encode the same CDR3. The rearrangement uses TRBV9 and TRBJ2-5, with 14 bases lining up with TRBD2. The CDR3 runs 16 residues. Trimming cost V 3 bases and J 1 base; bases outside gene matches: 2. Germline lookup yields CDR1 SGDLS and CDR2 YYNGEE. The CDR3 DNA is TGTGCCAGCAGCGGAGGACTAGCGGGAGGCCAAGAGACCCAGTACTTC. Translation: CASSGGLAGGQETQYF.

The rearrangement joins TRBV6-5 to TRBJ1-4; TRBD1 aligns across 10 bases. This CDR3 is 16 amino acids long. The junction had 6 bases not matched to a gene; V was cut back by 1 base and J by 7 bases. Germline V gene data show CDR1 as MNHEY and CDR2 as SVGAGI. The CDR3 nucleotides are TGTGCCAGCAGTTACTTGACAGGGGGCGCAGGTGAAAAACTGTTTTTT. Protein sequence: CASSYLTGGAGEKLFF.

On this clone itself: The same CDR3 can be traced to other DNA sequences in this sample. The chain uses TRBV30 and TRBJ1-1; no reliable D call. The V gene lost 0 bases and the J gene lost 0 bases, with 5 bases spanning the gap. The germline CDR1 and CDR2 sequences are GTSNPN and SVGIG (reference sequence). The CDR3 is made up of 13 amino acids. The CDR3 sequence: CAWSVSLNTEAFF. The DNA of the CDR3 is TGTGCCTGGAGTGTATCCCTGAACACTGAAGCTTTCTTT.

J is TRBJ1-3 and V is TRBV30; unclear D gene. CDR1 and CDR2 from the germline V gene are GTSNPN and SVGIG (reference sequence). This CDR3 has 17 residues. V gave up 4 bases and J gave up 0 bases, with 19 bases separating them. CDR3 DNA: TGTGCCTGGACTTCCGAACTGAAAGTGAGCTCTGGAAACACCATATATTTT. The encoded protein is CAWTSELKVSSGNTIYF.

The chain carries TRBV6-5 and TRBJ2-2, with a possible D match to TRBD2 (5 bases). The V end lost 4 bases, the J end lost 6 bases, and 15 bases lay between the germline ends. The CDR3 extends over 15 amino acids. The germline V gene encodes CDR1 MNHEY and CDR2 SVGAGI. The CDR3 nucleotides are TGTGCCAGCAGTTTGACGGCCGGGGTAGCCGGGGAGCTGTTTTTT. It encodes CASSLTAGVAGELFF.

The J gene is TRBJ2-2, the V gene TRBV19, with D perhaps matching TRBD2 (6 bases). This CDR3 spans 15 amino acids. V was cut by 6 bases and J by 2 bases, with 13 bases left in between. The germline V gene encodes CDR1 LNHDA and CDR2 SQIVND (reference sequence). The CDR3 bases are TGTGCCAGTAGAAGCTCGGGGGTAAACACCGGGGAGCTGTTTTTT. Translated, it gives CASRSSGVNTGELFF.

The V call is TRBV5-3, the J call TRBJ2-3, with 9 bases that match TRBD2. TRBV5-3 is reported as an ORF; its role is uncertain. The CDR3 consists of 15 residues. Unmatched junction bases numbered 2, after V lost 0 bases and J lost 3 bases. The CDR3 sequence: CARSLGLAGTDTQYF. The CDR3, as DNA: TGTGCCAGAAGCTTGGGGCTAGCGGGGACAGATACGCAGTATTTT.

The genes are TRBV28 and TRBJ1-4; 10 positions agree with TRBD1. This CDR3 is 15 amino acids long. Germline V gene lookup returns CDR1 MDHEN and CDR2 SYDVKM. J lost 8 bases, V lost 8 bases, and 11 bases had no gene match. The CDR3 spells CASADPGTGVEKLFF. The CDR3 nucleotides read TGTGCCAGCGCAGATCCCGGGACAGGGGTAGAAAAACTGTTTTTT.

The V and J genes are TRBV14 and TRBJ1-5; tentatively, D is TRBD1 (5 bases). The CDR3 length is 13 residues. Trimming pared 5 bases from V and 2 bases from J, leaving 7 bases between. Germline V gene lookup returns CDR1 SGHDN and CDR2 FVKESK. In nucleotides, the CDR3 is TGTGCCAGCAGCTCGACAGGCAATCAGCCCCAGCATTTT. It is translated as CASSSTGNQPQHF.

This chain uses TRBV7-8 with TRBJ1-1; TRBD1 aligns across 8 bases. V gave up 4 bases and J gave up 7 bases; unmatched junction bases: 5. Per germline, CDR1 SGHVS and CDR2 FQNEAQ. There are 13 residues in the CDR3. This CDR3 reads CASSSPGQGEAFF. For the CDR3, the DNA is TGTGCCAGCAGCTCCCCCGGACAGGGTGAAGCTTTCTTT.

The chain combines TRBV6-1 with TRBJ2-1; no clear D gene. The CDR3 sequence is 15 residues long. The V end was cut by 1 base, the J end by 4 bases, with 11 bases between. CDR1 and CDR2 from the germline V gene are MNHNS and SASEGT. This CDR3 reads CASSEDAHQYNEQFF. CDR3 nucleotide sequence: TGTGCCAGCAGTGAAGATGCGCACCAGTACAATGAGCAGTTCTTC.

CDR3: CASTPASNTEAFF. The DNA for the CDR3 is TGTGCCAGCACCCCCGCCAGTAACACTGAAGCTTTCTTT. The chain recombines TRBV6-5 with TRBJ1-1; D ambiguous. Trimming took 7 bases from V and 2 from J, leaving 11 bases between them. The CDR3 is made up of 13 amino acids. Germline V gene data show CDR1 as MNHEY and CDR2 as SVGAGI.

The V call is TRBV30, the J call TRBJ2-7, with D hard to call. Trimming removed 3 bases from V and 2 bases from J, with 8 bases in between. The CDR3 has 12 residues. Germline CDR1 GTSNPN, CDR2 SVGIG (reference sequence). CDR3 coding DNA: TGTGCCTGGAGGTTATCTGCCTACGAGCAGTACTTC. Its translation is CAWRLSAYEQYF.

The chain uses TRBV6-5 and TRBJ1-5; a weak D match, TRBD1 (5 bases). Germline values: CDR1 MNHEY, CDR2 SVGAGI. The CDR3 extends over 14 amino acids. The ends were cut back, 6 bases at V and 2 bases at J, with 11 bases in the middle. Written as DNA, the CDR3 is TGTGCCAGCAGGCAAACAGGAGGCAATCAGCCCCAGCATTTT. This gives the protein CASRQTGGNQPQHF.

The V gene is TRBV11-2, the J gene TRBJ2-1, with TRBD2 identical over 8 bases. Germline V CDR1 and CDR2: SGHAT, FQNNGV. Trimming removed 1 base from V and 8 bases from J; junction bases left unmatched: 7. This CDR3 region has 15 residues. The CDR3 DNA reads as TGTGCCAGCAGCTTAGGGTGGCTAGCGGGCTATGAGCAGTTCTTC. It yields the protein CASSLGWLAGYEQFF.

DNA of the CDR3: TGTGCCAGCAGCCACTATGGACAGGGGGCCTTAAAACTGTTTTTT. Its protein is CASSHYGQGALKLFF. The J gene is TRBJ1-4, the V gene TRBV6-5, with 11 bases fitting TRBD1. This CDR3 is 15 amino acids long. Germline V CDR1 and CDR2: MNHEY, SVGAGI. Unmatched junction bases numbered 10, after V lost 6 bases and J lost 10 bases.

The chain recombines TRBV5-6 with TRBJ2-7, with 11 bases aligning to TRBD2. Germline CDR1 is SGHDT and CDR2 is YYEEEE. The CDR3 sequence is 14 residues long. V gave up 0 bases and J gave up 6 bases; unmatched junction bases: 2. The CDR3 spells CASSLGLAGLEQYF. In nucleotides, the CDR3 is TGTGCCAGCAGCTTGGGACTAGCGGGACTCGAGCAGTACTTC.

This chain uses TRBV28 with TRBJ1-2; possibly TRBD1 for D (6 bases). The V end lost 7 bases, the J end lost 3 bases, and 24 bases lay between the germline ends. This CDR3 contains 17 residues. Looked up from germline, CDR1 is MDHEN and CDR2 is SYDVKM. The CDR3 here is CASNPYPGALMDYGYTF. The DNA for the CDR3 is TGTGCCAGCAATCCTTACCCGGGGGCCCTCATGGACTATGGCTACACCTTC.

The CDR3 coding sequence is TGTGCCAGCAGTTTTGCCGGTCAGGCTCCGACGACCCAGTACTTC. The encoded protein is CASSFAGQAPTTQYF. The chain joins TRBV28 to TRBJ2-5; D not certain. The CDR3 spans 15 residues. V was trimmed by 3 bases and J by 7 bases, leaving 18 bases between them. Germline V gene sequence: CDR1 MDHEN, CDR2 SYDVKM.

This clone has only one observation. V and J are TRBV5-1 and TRBJ1-6; no clear D gene. Trimming removed 6 bases from V and 8 bases from J, with 24 bases in between. This CDR3 spans 17 amino acids. CDR1 and CDR2 (germline): SGHRS, YFSETQ. DNA for the CDR3: TGCGCCAGCAAGCTCTTTGATTCGGCAGGAGGATATTCACCCCTCCACTTT. As protein: CASKLFDSAGGYSPLHF.

J is TRBJ1-2 and V is TRBV29-1, with 7 nucleotides matching TRBD1. The CDR3 consists of 14 residues. Trimming removed 7 bases from V and 0 bases from J; junction bases left unmatched: 8. The V gene's germline CDR1 is SQVTM and CDR2 ANQGSEA. The CDR3, as DNA: TGCAGCGCCACAGGGGACCGGACTAACTATGGCTACACCTTC. Its translation: CSATGDRTNYGYTF. Based on the CDR3 plus reference TRBV29-1 and TRBJ1-2, the full variable domain is SAVISQKPSRDICQRGTSLTIQCQVDSQVTMMFWYRQQPGQSLTLIATANQGSEATYESGFVIDKFPISRPNLTFSTLTVSNMSPEDSSIYLCSATGDRTNYGYTFGSGTRLTVV.

The V call is TRBV4-2, the J call TRBJ2-1; no clear D gene. Trimming left V 1 base short and J 8 bases short, with 12 bases between. This CDR3 comprises 14 residues. The germline V gene encodes CDR1 LGHNA and CDR2 YNFKEQ. The CDR3 DNA follows: TGTGCCAGCAGCCAAGTACAGACCCTCTATGAGCAGTTCTTC. Its protein is CASSQVQTLYEQFF.